This T cell receptor (beta chain) was recorded in a study of blood T cell repertoires in COVID-19. About the study: COVID-19 samples collected from the United States, Italy and Spain covered acute and convalescent phases. Sources were T cells, B-cell-depleted T cells, or PBMCs; the material itself was cDNA or gDNA.

Germline lookup yields CDR1 SGHVS and CDR2 FQNEAQ. The CDR3 length is 16 residues. The ends lost 4 bases at V and 2 bases at J; junction bases unmatched: 6. In the authors' methods: Estimates of nucleated cell counts were drawn from the amplification of reference gene primers. This table comes from immunoSEQ multiplex PCR, and its TCRdb copy is limited to in-frame clones, with some not included. From that table come the V and J calls and clone size; the DNA was used to work out D and trimming. The table has 130,000 or so clones, about 86% seen once; the top ten hold around 18%. Sequencing input: peripheral blood. This clonotype was sampled from a woman in her fifties or sixties who had recovered from COVID-19. J is TRBJ2-7 and V is TRBV7-8, with TRBD2 identical over 12 bases. The CDR3 coding sequence is TGTGCCAGCAGCTCATCAGGACTAGCGGGGCCCTACGAGCAGTACTTC. It translates to CASSSSGLAGPYEQYF.